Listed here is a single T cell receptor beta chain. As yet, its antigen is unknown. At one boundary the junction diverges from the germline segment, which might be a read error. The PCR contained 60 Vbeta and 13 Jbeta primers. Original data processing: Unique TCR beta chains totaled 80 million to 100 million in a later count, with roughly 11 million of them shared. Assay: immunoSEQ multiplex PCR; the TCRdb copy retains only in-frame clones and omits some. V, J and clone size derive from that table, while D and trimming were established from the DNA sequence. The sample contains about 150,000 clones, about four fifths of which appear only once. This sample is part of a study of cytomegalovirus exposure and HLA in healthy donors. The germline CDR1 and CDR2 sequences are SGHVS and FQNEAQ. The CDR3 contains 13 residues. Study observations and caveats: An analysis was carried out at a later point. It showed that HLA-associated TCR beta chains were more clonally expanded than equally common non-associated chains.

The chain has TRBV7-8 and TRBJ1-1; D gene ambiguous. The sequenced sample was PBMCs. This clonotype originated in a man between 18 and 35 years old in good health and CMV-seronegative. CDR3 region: CAGSFLPNTEAFF. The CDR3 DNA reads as TGTGCCGGCAGCTTTCTACCGAACACTGAAGCTTTCTTT.